These 28 T cell receptor beta chains were sequenced from one sample in a study of PD-1 blockade in classical Hodgkin lymphoma. Brentuximab vedotin exposure varied, and every patient relapsed after autologous stem cell transplantation. Clones were sequenced by immunoSEQ multiplex PCR, and TCRdb holds only the in-frame ones, with some missing. The repertoire includes over 35,000 clones, 87% of them detected once, and 7% to 9.5% sits in the top ten. The specimen comprised peripheral blood mononuclear cells (PBMCs), sampled at baseline. The receptor source for this set is a human donor with classical Hodgkin lymphoma.

The chain couples TRBV28 to TRBJ2-3; no firm D call. V was shortened by 6 bases and J by 4 bases, with 5 bases between the two germline ends. From germline, CDR1 is MDHEN and CDR2 SYDVKM. The CDR3 runs 11 residues. CDR3: CASRHADTQYF. In DNA form, the CDR3 reads TGTGCCAGCAGGCACGCAGATACGCAGTATTTT.

This clone was recorded only once. CDR3 in amino acids: CAWSRPGQGTYEQYF. CDR3 in DNA: TGTGCCTGGAGTAGACCGGGACAGGGCACCTACGAGCAGTACTTC. The V and J genes are TRBV30 and TRBJ2-7; 9 bases agree with TRBD1. The V and J ends lost 2 bases and 2 bases, in that order; junction bases with no gene match: 7. The germline V gene has CDR1 GTSNPN and CDR2 SVGIG (reference sequence). This CDR3 spans 15 amino acids.

V is TRBV18 and J is TRBJ2-3; no reliable D call. CDR3 size: 13 residues. Germline V lookup: CDR1 KGHSH, CDR2 LQKENI. Trimming shortened V by 8 bases and J by 4 bases, and 13 bases separated the two germline ends. Here the CDR3 DNA reads TGTGCCAGCCGACCCACGTCCCCAGATACGCAGTATTTT. Its translation: CASRPTSPDTQYF.

The rearrangement uses TRBV4-1 and TRBJ2-2; TRBD2 matches at 14 bases. The V segment lost 1 base and the J segment 5 bases; nucleotides outside the gene matches: 6. The germline V gene encodes CDR1 MGHRA and CDR2 YSYEKL. There are 18 residues in the CDR3. The CDR3 DNA sequence: TGCGCCAGCAGCCAAGGGGGACTAGCGGGGGTGGGGACCGGGGAGCTGTTTTTT. The encoded protein is CASSQGGLAGVGTGELFF.

The genes are TRBV28 and TRBJ1-1; D remains ambiguous. From germline, CDR1 is MDHEN and CDR2 SYDVKM. The V end was cut by 5 bases, the J end by 5 bases, with 9 bases between. This CDR3 spans 12 amino acids. The CDR3 DNA reads as TGTGCCAGCAGTAGGGTTTGGACTGAAGCTTTCTTT. Translating it yields CASSRVWTEAFF.

A single count supports this clone. V gene TRBV7-2 combines with J gene TRBJ2-1; TRBD2 is a possible D gene (7 bases). Germline V gene data show CDR1 as SGHTA and CDR2 as FQGNSA. The CDR3 runs 16 residues. V lost 7 bases to trimming and J lost 6 bases, with 22 bases between them. The CDR3 sequence is CASTGQGLGGSNEQFF. Here the CDR3 DNA reads TGTGCCAGCACCGGGCAAGGACTAGGGGGGAGCAATGAGCAGTTCTTC. The full variable domain, completed using reference TRBV7-2 and TRBJ2-1, is GAGVSQSPSNKVTEKGKDVELRCDPISGHTALYWYRQSLGQGLEFLIYFQGNSAPDKSGLPSDRFSAERTGGSVSTLTIQRTQQEDSAVYLCASTGQGLGGSNEQFFGPGTRLTVL.

The chain uses TRBV6-1 and TRBJ2-1, with a weak D call TRBD2 (5 bases). The ends were cut back, 7 bases at V and 0 bases at J, with 13 bases in the middle. The germline V gene encodes CDR1 MNHNS and CDR2 SASEGT. This CDR3 comprises 15 residues. Written as DNA, the CDR3 is TGTGCCAGCAACGAGCGGAGCTACTCCTACAATGAGCAGTTCTTC. It encodes CASNERSYSYNEQFF.

J is TRBJ2-5 and V is TRBV18; D is undetermined. From germline, CDR1 is KGHSH and CDR2 LQKENI. The CDR3 totals 16 residues. The germline V and J ends were trimmed by 1 base and 5 bases, with 17 bases remaining between them. CDR3 sequence reads: CASSPLLGLGRETQYF. CDR3 sequence (DNA): TGTGCCAGCTCACCACTCTTAGGGCTAGGACGGGAGACCCAGTACTTC. The whole variable domain, remainder taken from reference TRBV18 and TRBJ2-5, is NAGVMQNPRHLVRRRGQEARLRCSPMKGHSHVYWYRQLPEEGLKFMVYLQKENIIDESGMPKERFSAEFPKEGPSILRIQQVVRGDSAAYFCASSPLLGLGRETQYFGPGTRLLVL.

V usage is TRBV7-9 and J usage is TRBJ1-1; possibly TRBD1 for D (6 bases). CDR3 length equals 16 residues. CDR1 SEHNR and CDR2 FQNEAQ come from the germline V gene (reference sequence). V lost 3 bases and J 0 bases, leaving 14 bases between the germline ends. CDR3 DNA sequence: TGTGCCAGCAGCTTTCCCCTAACAGGGATGAACACTGAAGCTTTCTTT. It specifies CASSFPLTGMNTEAFF.

This sequence joins TRBV19 and TRBJ2-1, with D possibly TRBD2 on 5 matching bases. The CDR3 consists of 14 residues. CDR1 is LNHDA and CDR2 is SQIVND in the germline V gene (reference sequence). The V end lost 5 bases, the J end lost 0 bases, and 8 bases lay between the germline ends. In DNA, the CDR3 is TGTGCCAGTAGTCGGGATTCCTCCTACAATGAGCAGTTCTTC. Residues: CASSRDSSYNEQFF.

The chain carries TRBV29-1 and TRBJ1-1; 8 bases align to TRBD1. The CDR3 contains 13 residues. Germline-derived CDR1 and CDR2 are SQVTM and ANQGSEA. Unmatched junction bases numbered 5, after V lost 3 bases and J lost 5 bases. The CDR3: CSVDYRGGTEAFF. The CDR3 DNA reads as TGCAGCGTTGATTACAGGGGGGGGACTGAAGCTTTCTTT.

This chain joins TRBV7-9 and TRBJ1-1; 10 nucleotides align to TRBD1. Trimming cost V 5 bases and J 5 bases; bases outside gene matches: 5. CDR1 and CDR2 (germline): SEHNR, FQNEAQ (reference sequence). The CDR3 spans 14 residues. The CDR3: CASSATGGETEAFF. CDR3 DNA sequence: TGTGCCAGCAGCGCGACAGGGGGCGAGACTGAAGCTTTCTTT.

The V gene is TRBV28, the J gene TRBJ1-5; the D is unclear. With 4 bases removed from V and 6 bases from J, the gap between germline ends came to 16 bases. The CDR3 sequence is 15 residues long. Germline lookup yields CDR1 MDHEN and CDR2 SYDVKM. CDR3 in amino acids: CASSSHIWDSQPQHF. The CDR3, as DNA: TGTGCCAGCAGTTCCCATATATGGGATAGTCAGCCCCAGCATTTT.

The gene calls are TRBV5-1 and TRBJ1-2, with TRBD1 identical over 7 bases. Germline V lookup: CDR1 SGHRS, CDR2 YFSETQ. The CDR3 has 14 residues. The junction had 8 bases not matched to a gene; V was cut back by 5 bases and J by 4 bases. CDR3 in amino acids: CASSVDRDIYGYTF. In nucleotides, the CDR3 is TGCGCCAGCAGTGTTGACAGGGACATCTATGGCTACACCTTC.

The CDR3 DNA reads TGTGCCAGCAGCTACCTGCAGAACACCGGGGAGCTGTTTTTT. Amino acids: CASSYLQNTGELFF. The J gene is TRBJ2-2, the V gene TRBV11-1; no firm D call. The CDR3 is 14 residues long. The germline V gene encodes CDR1 SGHAT and CDR2 FQDESV (reference sequence). The ends were cut back, 4 bases at V and 1 base at J, with 7 bases in the middle. Full variable domain (remainder filled in from reference TRBV11-1 and TRBJ2-2): EAEVAQSPRYKITEKSQAVAFWCDPISGHATLYWYRQILGQGPELLVQFQDESVVDDSQLPKDRFSAERLKGVDSTLKIQPAELGDSAMYLCASSYLQNTGELFFGEGSRLTVL.

CDR3 sequence (DNA): TGTGCCAGCTCACGACTTTGGGGGACAGGGGAACACTATGGCTACACCTTC. This encodes CASSRLWGTGEHYGYTF. The J gene is TRBJ1-2, the V gene TRBV18; 10 nucleotides match TRBD1. J gave up 3 bases and V 4 bases, and 11 bases lay outside the gene matches. The germline CDR1 and CDR2 sequences are KGHSH and LQKENI. The CDR3 has 17 residues.

The V gene is TRBV5-8, the J gene TRBJ1-4; D gene ambiguous. Germline CDR1 SGHTS, CDR2 YDEGEE. Deletions cut 4 bases from V and 4 bases from J, with 8 bases between. CDR3 length: 13 residues. CDR3 coding DNA: TGTGCCAGCAGCCGGCAGCTTAATGAAAAACTGTTTTTT. It specifies CASSRQLNEKLFF.

The CDR3 DNA reads TGCAGCGTTGGAGGACAGTCGAGCAATCAGCCCCAGCATTTT. This sequence encodes CSVGGQSSNQPQHF. The genes are TRBV29-1 and TRBJ1-5; D is possibly TRBD1 (6 bases). CDR3 length: 14 residues. V lost 4 bases to trimming and J lost 1 base, with 11 bases between them. Germline V lookup: CDR1 SQVTM, CDR2 ANQGSEA.

The V and J genes are TRBV5-5 and TRBJ2-7; TRBD1 agrees at 9 bases. The V and J ends lost 4 bases and 1 base, in that order; junction bases with no gene match: 6. CDR3 length equals 15 residues. Germline lookup yields CDR1 SGHKS and CDR2 YYEKEE (reference sequence). The CDR3 is CASSAEGQGSYEQYF. CDR3 bases: TGTGCCAGCAGCGCCGAGGGACAGGGTTCCTACGAGCAGTACTTC. The full variable domain, completed using reference TRBV5-5 and TRBJ2-7, is DAGVTQSPTHLIKTRGQQVTLRCSPISGHKSVSWYQQVLGQGPQFIFQYYEKEERGRGNFPDRFSARQFPNYSSELNVNALLLGDSALYLCASSAEGQGSYEQYFGPGTRLTVT.

The chain uses TRBV7-2 and TRBJ1-5, with a possible D match to TRBD1 (6 bases). Trimming stripped 5 bases from V and 2 bases from J, with 13 bases between. The CDR3 has 15 amino acids. Germline V gene lookup returns CDR1 SGHTA and CDR2 FQGNSA. This chain's CDR3 is CASSLQGSGNQPQHF. CDR3 coding DNA: TGTGCCAGCAGCCTACAGGGAAGCGGCAATCAGCCCCAGCATTTT.

The chain links TRBV6-5 to TRBJ1-1, with D possibly TRBD1 on 6 matching bases. CDR3 size: 13 residues. V was cut by 4 bases and J by 3 bases, with 9 bases left in between. Germline V CDR1 and CDR2: MNHEY, SVGAGI. CDR3 sequence reads: CASSWGGHTEAFF. CDR3 nucleotide sequence: TGTGCCAGCAGTTGGGGGGGGCACACTGAAGCTTTCTTT.

The rearrangement links TRBV7-7 to TRBJ2-5; TRBD1 agrees at 10 bases. Germline lookup yields CDR1 SSHAT and CDR2 FNYEAQ (reference sequence). This CDR3 is built from 16 residues. V lost 3 bases and J lost 3; bases outside the gene matches: 7. The CDR3 region has the DNA TGTGCCAGCAGCTTTCTATCCGGGACAGGGGAAGAGACCCAGTACTTC. Translating gives CASSFLSGTGEETQYF.

The gene calls are TRBV7-8 and TRBJ2-7; 7 positions match TRBD1. Germline values: CDR1 SGHVS, CDR2 FQNEAQ. V lost 2 bases, J lost 0 bases, and 7 bases stayed unmatched. The CDR3 contains 16 residues. The CDR3 sequence is CASSLITGASSYEQYF. The CDR3 DNA sequence: TGTGCCAGCAGCTTAATTACAGGGGCGAGCTCCTACGAGCAGTACTTC.

This clone appeared once. This chain links TRBV6-5 with TRBJ2-7; tentative D call: TRBD2 (5 bases). The V gene's germline CDR1 is MNHEY and CDR2 SVGAGI. V was pared by 2 bases and J by 3 bases, with 8 bases between. This CDR3 has 13 residues. This CDR3 reads CASSYKGSYEQYF. The DNA of the CDR3 is TGTGCCAGCAGTTACAAAGGGAGCTACGAGCAGTACTTC.

The rearrangement uses TRBV18 and TRBJ1-2; D gene unclear. The V and J ends lost 3 bases and 2 bases respectively, with 10 bases between them. This CDR3 has 14 amino acids. Germline CDR1 and CDR2: KGHSH and LQKENI. CDR3 in DNA: TGTGCCAGCTCACCTTCTCCGAGCAACTATGGCTACACCTTC. It specifies CASSPSPSNYGYTF.

The chain links TRBV7-3 to TRBJ1-1; D gene uncertain. The CDR3 extends over 14 amino acids. Between the trimmed V and J ends, which lost 2 bases and 3 bases, there was a span of 10 bases. Germline loops: CDR1 SGHTA, CDR2 FQGTGA. CDR3 protein: CASSLSAWDTEAFF. The CDR3 coding sequence is TGTGCCAGCAGCTTATCGGCGTGGGACACTGAAGCTTTCTTT. The whole variable domain, filled in from reference TRBV7-3 and TRBJ1-1, reads GAGVSQTPSNKVTEKGKYVELRCDPISGHTALYWYRQSLGQGPEFLIYFQGTGAADDSGLPNDRFFAVRPEGSVSTLKIQRTERGDSAVYLCASSLSAWDTEAFFGQGTRLTVV.

This chain connects TRBV19 to TRBJ2-1; a possible D gene is TRBD2 (6 bases). Trimming cost V 9 bases and J 8 bases, with 20 bases left between them. The CDR3 is 14 residues long. Germline CDR1 and CDR2: LNHDA and SQIVND (reference sequence). As DNA, the CDR3 is TGTGCCAGCAGAGGGACTTTTATTTTTCATGAGCAGTTCTTC. This codes for CASRGTFIFHEQFF.

This rearrangement joins TRBV7-9 to TRBJ2-1, with 10 bases that match TRBD2. V was clipped by 4 bases and J by 7 bases; unmatched bases: 4. This CDR3 is 14 amino acids long. From germline, CDR1 is SEHNR and CDR2 FQNEAQ (reference sequence). The CDR3 nucleotides read TGTGCCAGCAGCTCTGGACTAGCGGAGAATGAGCAGTTCTTC. It encodes CASSSGLAENEQFF.